This passage covers 2 T cell receptor beta chains from one sample sequenced in a study of blood T cell repertoires in COVID-19 (TCRdb year 2020). The library came from the immunoSEQ multiplex PCR assay. The table comes from immuneACCESS by way of TCRdb, which keeps in-frame sequences with V and J called. Part of the clones is missing from these tables; in studies checked, under half for an unresolved V gene and the rest for unknown reasons. In all, the sample holds about 110,000 clones, and 85% to 90% of those were seen once. The ten biggest clones cover roughly 30% of the sample. Sequenced: peripheral blood. These receptors all stem from an elderly woman with acute or convalescent COVID-19.

This chain connects TRBV5-1 to TRBJ1-1; 10 nucleotides align to TRBD1. The junction had 3 bases not matched to a gene; V was cut back by 6 bases and J by 4 bases. The CDR3 runs 13 residues. Germline loops: CDR1 SGHRS, CDR2 YFSETQ. The CDR3 nucleotides are TGCGCCAGCACGACAGGGGGCCTCACTGAAGCTTTCTTT. It codes for CASTTGGLTEAFF.

The rearrangement links TRBV5-1 to TRBJ2-2; 9 bases match TRBD2. Germline assignment: CDR1 SGHRS and CDR2 YFSETQ. The CDR3 loop spans 17 amino acids. V gave up 1 base and J gave up 9 bases; unmatched junction bases: 13. As DNA, the CDR3 is TGCGCCAGCAGCTTGTCTCAGTTGGGACTAGCTCAAAGGGAGCTGTTTTTT. This encodes CASSLSQLGLAQRELFF.